The clone carrying this T cell receptor beta chain was counted ten times or more. Its antigen remains unknown. A volume of about 5.5 milliliters of peripheral blood was collected by draw at each of two time points. Genomic DNA was the source, and TCR beta CDR3 was amplified from it by two-round multiplex PCR. Individual primers that were specific to each TRBV and TRBJ gene served in first-round PCR. TCRdb reprocessed the multiplex PCR reads via MiXCR and lists one record per CDR3 protein. This table has nearly 35,000 distinct CDR3 sequences, around a third appearing once. Germline CDR1 is SGHAT and CDR2 is FQNNGV. V was clipped by 5 bases and J by 8 bases, with 18 bases between them. The CDR3 extends over 14 amino acids. These data originate in a study of prognosis after radiotherapy for stage I lung cancer. Study details: Tumors were squamous cell carcinoma in six to eight patients and adenocarcinoma in twelve.

Whole-study results and caveats: The tumor specificity of expanded TCR clones remained undetermined. Unique TCR clone counts went down once patients had stereotactic body radiation therapy, median around 10,000 versus 6,900.

The chain has TRBV11-2 and TRBJ1-2; tentative D call: TRBD1 (5 bases). This clonotype originated in a donor over 45 with non-small cell lung cancer. The specimen comprised PBMCs, sampled before or after stereotactic body radiation therapy (not recorded which). Here the CDR3 DNA reads TGTGCCAGCAGCCCAACAGGTTACTTCGGCGGCTACACCTTC. As protein: CASSPTGYFGGYTF. Full variable domain (outside the CDR3, taken from reference TRBV11-2 and TRBJ1-2): EAGVAQSPRYKIIEKRQSVAFWCNPISGHATLYWYQQILGQGPKLLIQFQNNGVVDDSQLPKDRFSAERLKGVDSTLKIQPAKLEDSAVYLCASSPTGYFGGYTFGSGTRLTVV.